One sample yielded the 32 T cell receptor beta chains listed below, sequenced in a study of blood T cell repertoires in COVID-19. Sequencing was performed with immunoSEQ multiplex PCR; in TCRdb, only in-frame clones are kept and a portion is missing. The sample holds over 250,000 clones, 75% to 85% seen once. Sequencing was done on a sample of peripheral blood. These receptors were taken from a man over 45 with active or convalescent COVID-19.

The V gene is TRBV5-8, the J gene TRBJ2-1, with D maybe TRBD1 (6 bases). Trimming removed 5 bases at V and 12 bases at J, with 18 bases between. The CDR3 runs 13 residues. Germline CDR1 is SGHTS and CDR2 is YDEGEE. The CDR3 bases are TGTGCCAGCAGTAGTTCTGGGGGCTCGGCGCAGTTCTTC. As protein: CASSSSGGSAQFF.

This chain joins TRBV7-8 and TRBJ2-7; TRBD2 is a possible D gene (6 bases). The CDR3 totals 15 residues. The germline V gene encodes CDR1 SGHVS and CDR2 FQNEAQ. The germline V and J ends were trimmed by 5 bases and 2 bases, with 16 bases remaining between them. The CDR3 protein is CASSPHGGSPYEQYF. In DNA form, the CDR3 reads TGTGCCAGCAGCCCCCATGGGGGGTCGCCCTACGAGCAGTACTTC.

The chain combines TRBV21-1 with TRBJ2-7; the table's D gene call, TRBD2, was not cross checked with the DNA. TRBV21-1 has pseudogene status. This CDR3 region has 15 residues. CDR3 nucleotides: TGTGCCAGCAGCAAAGACCAGGACTCATCCTACGAGCAGTACTTC. It codes for CASSKDQDSSYEQYF.

The chain uses TRBV7-9 and TRBJ2-2; D is uncertain. This CDR3 comprises 15 residues. Trimming cost V 2 bases and J 2 bases, with 9 bases left between them. Germline V lookup: CDR1 SEHNR, CDR2 FQNEAQ (reference sequence). The CDR3 nucleotides read TGTGCCAGCAGCTTATTCAGTTACAACACCGGGGAGCTGTTTTTT. It translates to CASSLFSYNTGELFF.

The chain recombines TRBV28 with TRBJ2-7; D is unclear. This CDR3 contains 15 residues. V shed 4 bases and J shed 2 bases, with 15 bases lying between them. The germline gives CDR1 MDHEN, CDR2 SYDVKM. The CDR3 loop reads CASSSIAKPPYEQYF. The CDR3 nucleotides are TGTGCCAGCAGTTCCATAGCAAAACCTCCCTACGAGCAGTACTTC.

This sequence joins TRBV12-3 or TRBV12-4 and TRBJ2-7; no clear D gene. Between the trimmed V and J ends, which lost 1 base and 1 base, there was a span of 5 bases. This CDR3 spans 13 amino acids. CDR3 protein: CASSLDGSYEQYF. CDR3 nucleotide sequence: TGTGCCAGCAGTTTAGACGGTTCCTACGAGCAGTACTTC.

The rearrangement joins TRBV7-9 to TRBJ1-1; no firm D call. The CDR3 extends over 13 amino acids. The V end was cut by 0 bases, the J end by 3 bases, with 5 bases between. Germline-derived CDR1 and CDR2 are SEHNR and FQNEAQ (reference sequence). CDR3 sequence: CASSLAQDTEAFF. CDR3 bases: TGTGCCAGCAGCTTAGCGCAGGACACTGAAGCTTTCTTT.

The rearrangement joins TRBV6-5 to TRBJ1-1, with 8 bases aligning to TRBD1. CDR3 length: 13 residues. The junction had 5 bases not matched to a gene; V was cut back by 6 bases and J by 5 bases. Germline CDR1 reads MNHEY; CDR2 reads SVGAGI. The CDR3 loop reads CASSLTGGTEAFF. The CDR3 coding sequence is TGTGCCAGCAGCCTTACAGGGGGGACTGAAGCTTTCTTT.

The chain has TRBV4-1 and TRBJ2-7; 10 bases line up with TRBD1. V was pared by 1 base and J by 3 bases, with 12 bases of the junction left unmatched. This CDR3 comprises 18 residues. The germline CDR1 and CDR2 sequences are MGHRA and YSYEKL. DNA for the CDR3: TGCGCCAGCAGCCAAGTCATGACAGGGGGCGGAATTGGCTACGAGCAGTACTTC. The encoded protein is CASSQVMTGGGIGYEQYF.

The genes are TRBV28 and TRBJ1-2; possibly TRBD1 for D (6 bases). Germline values: CDR1 MDHEN, CDR2 SYDVKM. V was pared by 3 bases and J by 3 bases, with 11 bases between. CDR3 length equals 14 residues. CDR3 in amino acids: CASSFQGSDYGYTF. The CDR3 DNA reads as TGTGCCAGCAGTTTCCAGGGGTCGGACTATGGCTACACCTTC.

This rearrangement joins TRBV27 to TRBJ2-7; D is perhaps TRBD2 (7 bases). The CDR3 totals 15 residues. The germline V gene encodes CDR1 MNHEY and CDR2 SMNVEV (reference sequence). V lost 2 bases and J lost 4, with 15 bases in between. CDR3 sequence: CASSLGGGGIYEQYF. The CDR3 nucleotides are TGTGCCAGCAGTTTAGGTGGGGGGGGCATTTACGAGCAGTACTTC.

This sequence joins TRBV6-5 and TRBJ2-7; 7 nucleotides line up with TRBD1. The CDR3 sequence is 14 residues long. The junction had 2 bases not matched to a gene; V was cut back by 2 bases and J by 1 base. Germline V lookup: CDR1 MNHEY, CDR2 SVGAGI. The CDR3 DNA reads as TGTGCCAGCAGTTACCGGGACAGTTCCTACGAGCAGTACTTC. Its translation is CASSYRDSSYEQYF.

This chain joins TRBV7-8 and TRBJ1-5, with unresolved D. V was pared by 5 bases and J by 2 bases, with 10 bases between. The CDR3 is made up of 14 amino acids. Germline values: CDR1 SGHVS, CDR2 FQNEAQ. The CDR3 DNA reads TGTGCCAGCAGCGGACGGGAGGGCAATCAGCCCCAGCATTTT. Amino acids: CASSGREGNQPQHF.

The CDR3 DNA reads as TGTGCCAGTAGTATAGCGCGTTCGAACACTGAAGCTTTCTTT. Its protein is CASSIARSNTEAFF. The rearrangement uses TRBV19 and TRBJ1-1, with no clear D. The ends were cut back, 1 base at V and 1 base at J, with 7 bases in the middle. The length of the CDR3 is 14 residues. From germline, CDR1 is LNHDA and CDR2 SQIVND (reference sequence).

The gene calls are TRBV3-1 (or the pseudogene TRBV3-2) and TRBJ1-3; a possible D gene is TRBD1 (6 bases). The germline gives CDR1 LGHDT, CDR2 YNNKEL (reference sequence). Trimming removed 5 bases from V and 1 base from J, with 9 bases in between. There are 14 residues in the CDR3. The DNA of the CDR3 is TGTGCCAGCAGCGTACAGGGTTCTGGAAACACCATATATTTT. This translates into CASSVQGSGNTIYF.

The table lists this clone with a few counts. This chain links TRBV15 with TRBJ2-1; TRBD1 matches 10 bases. The CDR3 is 15 residues long. CDR1 is LNHNV and CDR2 is YYDKDF in the germline V gene (reference sequence). The junction had 8 bases not matched to a gene; V was cut back by 5 bases and J by 7 bases. CDR3 sequence: CATSRGGQGGNEQFF. DNA for the CDR3: TGTGCCACCAGCCGAGGAGGACAGGGGGGAAATGAGCAGTTCTTC.

This chain connects TRBV9 to TRBJ1-1; D ambiguous. Trimming took off 3 bases at V and 7 bases at J, with 13 bases between the two ends. The CDR3 covers 13 residues. Germline-derived CDR1 and CDR2 are SGDLS and YYNGEE. CDR3 residues: CASSATGRREAFF. CDR3 sequence (DNA): TGTGCCAGCAGCGCAACCGGGAGACGTGAAGCTTTCTTT.

As DNA, the CDR3 is TGCGCCAGCAGCTTGGTTGGTAGGGGGGAGGGCCAAAGATACAATGAGCAGTTCTTC. Encoded protein: CASSLVGRGEGQRYNEQFF. J is TRBJ2-1 and V is TRBV5-1, with a possible D match to TRBD2 (7 bases). CDR3 length equals 19 residues. Germline CDR1 SGHRS, CDR2 YFSETQ. V was clipped by 0 bases and J by 4 bases, with 23 bases between them.

This clone appeared a single time. The chain has TRBV15 and TRBJ2-3; 13 bases line up with TRBD2. CDR3 length: 13 amino acids. From germline, CDR1 is LNHNV and CDR2 YYDKDF (reference sequence). The DNA for the CDR3 is TGTGCTACTAGCGGGAGGGCCCCAGATACGCAGTATTTT. Amino acid sequence: CATSGRAPDTQYF.

V usage is TRBV30 and J usage is TRBJ1-5, with a weak D call TRBD1 (6 bases). There are 14 residues in the CDR3. The V end lost 0 bases, the J end lost 4 bases, and 10 bases lay between the germline ends. Per germline, CDR1 GTSNPN and CDR2 SVGIG (reference sequence). The CDR3 DNA reads as TGTGCCTGGAGTGTAGGGACAAGGAATCAGCCCCAGCATTTT. As protein: CAWSVGTRNQPQHF.

This chain joins TRBV19 and TRBJ2-1; 11 bases agree with TRBD2. V trimming: 7 bases; J trimming: 3 bases; junction bases outside the gene matches: 5. The CDR3 loop spans 15 amino acids. The V gene's germline CDR1 is LNHDA and CDR2 SQIVND (reference sequence). This CDR3 reads CASTLAGGRYNEQFF. In nucleotides, the CDR3 is TGTGCCAGTACTTTAGCGGGAGGGCGCTACAATGAGCAGTTCTTC.

The chain couples TRBV30 to TRBJ1-2; the D gene is possibly TRBD1 (6 bases). This CDR3 contains 15 residues. The germline V gene has CDR1 GTSNPN and CDR2 SVGIG (reference sequence). Trimming removed 2 bases from V and 6 bases from J, with 19 bases in between. The CDR3 region has the DNA TGTGCCTGGAGTCTTACCTCAGGGGCAGGGGATGGCTACACCTTC. Residues: CAWSLTSGAGDGYTF.

This chain links TRBV29-1 with TRBJ2-3, with 7 nucleotides matching TRBD1. Trimming cost V 2 bases and J 7 bases; bases outside gene matches: 6. The CDR3 is 13 residues long. Germline lookup yields CDR1 SQVTM and CDR2 ANQGSEA. The CDR3 DNA is TGCAGCGTTGAAAGGGGACAGAGGAATACGCAGTATTTT. It yields the protein CSVERGQRNTQYF.

The chain combines TRBV2 with TRBJ2-1, with D possibly being TRBD2 (6 bases). CDR3 size: 17 residues. V was pared by 7 bases and J by 0 bases, with 19 bases between. Germline values: CDR1 SNHLY, CDR2 FYNNEI. CDR3 nucleotides: TGTGCCAGCAATTGGGTTTCGGGGAGGAGCTCCTACAATGAGCAGTTCTTC. Translation: CASNWVSGRSSYNEQFF.

Only one count was recorded for this clone. This sequence joins TRBV9 and TRBJ2-5, with no clear D. Trimming stripped 3 bases from V and 5 bases from J, with 17 bases between. Germline CDR1 is SGDLS and CDR2 is YYNGEE. The CDR3 has 15 amino acids. CDR3 residues: CASSAQDIGGETQYF. The DNA of the CDR3 is TGTGCCAGCAGCGCTCAGGATATAGGTGGGGAGACCCAGTACTTC.

This chain uses TRBV30 with TRBJ1-5, with TRBD1 as a possible D gene (6 bases). The CDR3 spans 16 residues. Deletions cut 5 bases from V and 7 bases from J, with 24 bases between. The germline V gene has CDR1 GTSNPN and CDR2 SVGIG (reference sequence). This CDR3 reads CAWSGPNRGIGQPQHF. CDR3 sequence (DNA): TGTGCCTGGTCTGGTCCGAATAGGGGGATCGGGCAGCCCCAGCATTTT.

V usage is TRBV5-1 and J usage is TRBJ2-3; D not certain. CDR1 is SGHRS and CDR2 is YFSETQ in the germline V gene. V was cut by 1 base and J by 4 bases, with 10 bases left in between. This CDR3 has 14 residues. The CDR3 region has the DNA TGCGCCAGCAGCTTGCAGGCGACCCCAGATACGCAGTATTTT. Translating it yields CASSLQATPDTQYF.

The chain joins TRBV28 to TRBJ1-1; D is ambiguous. Germline CDR1 MDHEN, CDR2 SYDVKM. V was clipped by 3 bases and J by 4 bases, with 9 bases between them. The CDR3 runs 13 residues. The DNA for the CDR3 is TGTGCCAGCAGTTTTCGTTCGCGCACTGAAGCTTTCTTT. It is translated as CASSFRSRTEAFF. Variable domain in full (rest from reference TRBV28 and TRBJ1-1): DVKVTQSSRYLVKRTGEKVFLECVQDMDHENMFWYRQDPGLGLRLIYFSYDVKMKEKGDIPEGYSVSREKKERFSLILESASTNQTSMYLCASSFRSRTEAFFGQGTRLTVV.

V and J are TRBV5-1 and TRBJ2-1, with TRBD1 as a possible D gene (5 bases). V lost 3 bases, J lost 6 bases, and 10 bases lay in between. Germline CDR1 reads SGHRS; CDR2 reads YFSETQ. The CDR3 runs 13 residues. The DNA of the CDR3 is TGCGCCAGCAGCTCAGACAGTTCCAATGAGCAGTTCTTC. This sequence encodes CASSSDSSNEQFF.

The chain carries TRBV19 and TRBJ2-1; TRBD2 aligns across 16 bases. The CDR3 runs 18 residues. Germline V gene lookup returns CDR1 LNHDA and CDR2 SQIVND (reference sequence). The junction had 11 bases not matched to a gene; V was cut back by 6 bases and J by 6 bases. The CDR3 reads CASRSGTSGRGTANEQFF. CDR3 coding DNA: TGTGCCAGTAGATCCGGGACTAGCGGGAGGGGGACGGCCAATGAGCAGTTCTTC.

The chain joins TRBV25-1 to TRBJ2-7; D possibly corresponds to TRBD1 (6 bases). V lost 6 bases and J 3 bases, leaving 12 bases between the germline ends. The CDR3 length is 13 residues. The germline V gene encodes CDR1 MGHDK and CDR2 SYGVNS. The CDR3 region has the DNA TGTGCCAGCAGCCCTGGGACATTCTACGAGCAGTACTTC. This gives the protein CASSPGTFYEQYF.

This sequence joins TRBV9 and TRBJ2-1; maybe TRBD2 (6 bases). The CDR3 is made up of 16 amino acids. Germline V lookup: CDR1 SGDLS, CDR2 YYNGEE. Deletions cut 4 bases from V and 0 bases from J, with 14 bases between. CDR3 loop: CASSPGSGSSYNEQFF. In DNA form, the CDR3 reads TGTGCCAGCAGCCCCGGTAGCGGAAGCTCCTACAATGAGCAGTTCTTC.